These T cell receptor beta chains were read from a single sample in a study of T cells in Graves' hyperthyroidism and ophthalmopathy. TCRdb passed the multiplex PCR reads through MiXCR, listing each CDR3 protein once. The sample has about 500,000 distinct CDR3 sequences, roughly 16% seen once. The specimen was blood. The receptor set was obtained from a woman in her thirties with Graves' ophthalmopathy. Both conserved end residues are part of each CDR3. A D gene is named only where the DNA matches it firmly. Some rows mark clone size as missing; the rest say once, few, many or name a class of expanded clone.

>many|TRBJ2-1|TRBD2|TRBV5-1
TGCGCCAGCAGCCCGGCCCTAGCGGGACGATACAATGAGCAGTTCTTC
CASSPALAGRYNEQFF
>many|TRBJ2-1|TRBD2|TRBV11-2
TGTGCCAGCAGCGCCCACCAGAGCGGGGGGTATGAGCAGTTCTTC
CASSAHQSGGYEQFF
>.|TRBJ2-7|TRBD1|TRBV3-1
TGTGCCAGCAGCCACCGGCAGGGGGTGGCTAAGGAGCAGTACTTC
CASSHRQGVAKEQYF
>many|TRBJ2-5|TRBD2|TRBV7-3
TGTGCCAGCAGTCATGCGGCTAGCGGGAGGGCGACAGAGACCCAGTACTTC
CASSHAASGRATETQYF
>many|TRBJ1-3|.|TRBV11-3
TGTGCCAGCAGCTTAGCACCCACCATATATTTT
CASSLAPTIYF
>many|TRBJ2-5|TRBD2|TRBV7-2
TGTGCCAGCAGCTTAGTTAGCGGGCGGTCACGGGAGACCCAGTACTTC
CASSLVSGRSRETQYF
>many|TRBJ2-7|.|TRBV12-3/TRBV12-4
TGTGCCAGCAGTTCCCGGGCAGGGAGCAACGAGCAGTACTTC
CASSSRAGSNEQYF
>many|TRBJ1-1|.|TRBV28
TGTGCCAGCAGTGCTGACGGGAACACTGAAGCTTTCTTT
CASSADGNTEAFF
>many|TRBJ1-1|.|TRBV30
TGTGCCTGGAGTGTTATGGGTGGGGACACTGAAGCTTTCTTT
CAWSVMGGDTEAFF
>few|TRBJ1-4|.|TRBV13
TGTGCCAGCAGCTCCCGACAGGCTAATGAAAAACTGTTTTTT
CASSSRQANEKLFF
>many|TRBJ1-1|.|TRBV5-6
TGTGCCAGCAGCCTCCGCCAAGGGGGGATGAACACTGAAGCTTTCTTT
CASSLRQGGMNTEAFF
>few|TRBJ2-7|.|TRBV28
TGTGCCAGCAACGGGCAACGCGAGCAGTACTTC
CASNGQREQYF
>many|TRBJ2-7|TRBD2|TRBV4-1
TGCGCCAGCAGCCAAGATCGTGGACTAGGCTACGAGCAGTACTTC
CASSQDRGLGYEQYF
>.|TRBJ2-5|.|TRBV3-1
TGTGCCAGCAGCCGTACGGCGGGGGAGACCCAGTACTTC
CASSRTAGETQYF
>many|TRBJ2-1|.|TRBV20-1
TGCAGAGCCTTAAGGGTGGCGGCGTCCAATGAGCAGTTCTTC
CRALRVAASNEQFF
>many|TRBJ1-3|TRBD1|TRBV28
TGTGCCAGCAGCCCATCGACAGGGCTACGAAACACCATATATTTT
CASSPSTGLRNTIYF
>many|TRBJ2-5|TRBD2|TRBV5-1
TGCGCCAGCAGCTCTGGACTAGCGGTAAACCAAGAGACCCAGTACTTC
CASSSGLAVNQETQYF
>.|TRBJ2-5|TRBD2|TRBV4-1
TGCGCCAGCAGCCAAGATGGGCTAGCGGTACAAGAGACCCAGTACTTC
CASSQDGLAVQETQYF
>few|TRBJ2-3|.|TRBV24-1
TGTGCCACCAGTGCCCTAGGGGGAGTGGCAGATACGCAGTATTTT
CATSALGGVADTQYF
>.|TRBJ1-5|TRBD1|TRBV20-1
TGCAGTGCTGTCGGACAGGGGGATCAGCCCCAGCATTTT
CSAVGQGDQPQHF
>.|TRBJ2-3|.|TRBV6-2/TRBV6-3
TGTGCCAGCAGTCCCGGACAGCTAGATACGCAGTATTTT
CASSPGQLDTQYF
>many|TRBJ1-5|.|TRBV4-3
TGCGCCAGCAGCCAAGATCTTTTTCAGCCCCAGCATTTT
CASSQDLFQPQHF
>many|TRBJ2-3|.|TRBV30
TGTGCCTGGAGTGTTTCCGCTAGCCCCACAGATACGCAGTATTTT
CAWSVSASPTDTQYF
>.|TRBJ2-1|.|TRBV28
TGTGCCAGCAGTTTCGGGACCCAGGGAGCCAATGAGCAGTTCTTC
CASSFGTQGANEQFF
>.|TRBJ2-1|.|TRBV6-1
TGTGCCAGCAGTACCCCCTATGCCGGATACAATGAGCAGTTCTTC
CASSTPYAGYNEQFF
>.|TRBJ1-6|.|TRBV7-9
TGTGCCAGCAGCTCCGGGATCTCAAATTCACCCCTCCACTTT
CASSSGISNSPLHF
>few|TRBJ1-1|TRBD1|TRBV13
TGTGCCAGCAGCTTAGGGGGACAGGGGGACACTGAAGCTTTCTTT
CASSLGGQGDTEAFF
>few|TRBJ2-2|.|TRBV24-1
TGTGCCACCAGTGATGCGACGGCGACCGGGGAGCTGTTTTTT
CATSDATATGELFF
>few|TRBJ2-1|TRBD2|TRBV11-2
TGTGCCAGCAGACTACCTAGCGGGAGACGGAATGAGCAGTTCTTC
CASRLPSGRRNEQFF
>many|TRBJ1-1|.|TRBV7-9
TGTGCCAGCAGCTTAGTTAATTTAGTAAGCGTCGCTGAAGCTTTCTTT
CASSLVNLVSVAEAFF
>.|TRBJ1-5|.|TRBV5-1
TGCGCCAGCAGCTTAGGCTTTGATCAGCCCCAGCATTTT
CASSLGFDQPQHF
>.|TRBJ2-2|TRBD1|TRBV12-3/TRBV12-4
TGTGCCAGCAACCGGACAGGGGCCCCCGGGGAGCTGTTTTTT
CASNRTGAPGELFF
>many|TRBJ2-7|TRBD1|TRBV28
TGTGCCAGCAGCCGACGACAGGGAACCTACTCGGGGCAGTACTTC
CASSRRQGTYSGQYF
>.|TRBJ2-2|.|TRBV27
TGTGCCAGCAGTTTATTTATCCCTCCCGTCCCCGGGGAGCTGTTTTTT
CASSLFIPPVPGELFF
>.|TRBJ2-2|TRBD2|TRBV6-5
TGTGCCAGCAGTTACGGGACTAGCGATAACACCGGGGAGCTGTTTTTT
CASSYGTSDNTGELFF
>.|TRBJ2-3|.|TRBV11-2
TGTGCCAGCAGCTTAGTTTCGGGGACTAGCACAGATACGCAGTATTTT
CASSLVSGTSTDTQYF
>many|TRBJ2-1|TRBD1|TRBV18
TGTGCCAGCTCACCAGGGACAGGTGCCTACAATGAGCAGTTCTTC
CASSPGTGAYNEQFF
>.|TRBJ1-5|.|TRBV19
TGTGCCAGTAGTGGCCTGACAGGAGCTAATCATCAGCCCCAGCATTTT
CASSGLTGANHQPQHF
>many|TRBJ2-7|.|TRBV28
TGTGCCAGCAGTTCCCAGTGGGAGCAGTACTTC
CASSSQWEQYF
>.|TRBJ1-6|TRBD1|TRBV3-1
TGTGCCAGCAGCCAAGAACAGGGGTTCGGATCACCCCTCCACTTT
CASSQEQGFGSPLHF
>many|TRBJ2-1|.|TRBV5-1
TGCGCCAGCAGCTTGGGACTAGGTGCGGGTGAGCAGTTCTTC
CASSLGLGAGEQFF